The clone carrying this TCR beta chain appeared many times. Antigen unknown. The sample comes from a study of molecular identifiers for immune sequencing clone quantification. Study results and caveats: With a barcode shared among identical TCR molecules, highly expanded clone sizes could be underestimated.

TCRdb passed the PCR reads through MiXCR, listing each CDR3 protein once. Altogether about 320,000 distinct CDR3 sequences are present, roughly a fifth being singletons, with the ten largest covering about 0.79%. V lost 1 base and J lost 4, with 8 bases in between. Germline CDR1 reads SGHDT; CDR2 reads YYEEEE. CDR3 size: 13 residues. The TCR sequence derives from a human donor in good health. Some libraries in this study had Jurkat cell RNA spiked in. The chain combines TRBV5-6 with TRBJ1-1; D uncertain. The sequencing sample was made of naive CD8+ T cells from blood, with Jurkat cell RNA spiked in. Subset of the sample: FACS-sorted CD8+CD4-CCR7+CD45RA+ naive T cells. The CDR3 nucleotides are TGTGCCAGCAGCTTGAGACCCCCCACTGAAGCTTTCTTT. This encodes CASSLRPPTEAFF.